These 9 T cell receptor beta chains share one sample of origin, sequenced in a study of cytotoxic CD8 clonotypes in ibrutinib-treated CLL. This table comes from immunoSEQ multiplex PCR, and its TCRdb copy is limited to in-frame clones, with some not included. The table has 150,000 or so clones, over 65% seen once. The material sequenced was PBMCs, taken after 12 months of ibrutinib treatment. The receptors stem from a human donor with chronic lymphocytic leukemia.

The V call is TRBV2, the J call TRBJ1-2; possible D gene TRBD1, 6 bases. There are 15 residues in the CDR3. Trimming pared 6 bases from V and 8 bases from J, leaving 22 bases between. The germline V gene has CDR1 SNHLY and CDR2 FYNNEI. Here the CDR3 DNA reads TGTGCCAGCAGGGTCTCCGAGGGGGGGGCTGGCGGCTACACCTTC. Amino acids: CASRVSEGGAGGYTF.

The V call is TRBV4-3, the J call TRBJ2-5; D is unresolved. V was pared by 5 bases and J by 4 bases, with 11 bases between. Looked up from germline, CDR1 is LGHNA and CDR2 is YSLEER. CDR3 length: 13 amino acids. Here the CDR3 DNA reads TGCGCCAGCAGCTCACTCCTGTCAGAGACCCAGTACTTC. This translates into CASSSLLSETQYF.

The chain has TRBV19 and TRBJ2-1; TRBD1 matches 7 bases. J was trimmed by 1 base and V by 1 base; bases with no gene match: 4. The germline V gene encodes CDR1 LNHDA and CDR2 SQIVND (reference sequence). The CDR3 is 16 amino acids. The CDR3, as DNA: TGTGCCAGTAGTATAGGACAGGGCGGGTCCTACAATGAGCAGTTCTTC. Translating it yields CASSIGQGGSYNEQFF.

The V and J genes are TRBV9 and TRBJ1-4, with D possibly TRBD1 on 5 matching bases. Trimming removed 0 bases from V and 3 bases from J, with 12 bases in between. The germline CDR1 and CDR2 sequences are SGDLS and YYNGEE. The CDR3 has 16 amino acids. This CDR3 is CASSVEKGRANEKLFF. CDR3 nucleotide sequence: TGTGCCAGCAGCGTAGAGAAGGGGCGGGCTAATGAAAAACTGTTTTTT.

The chain is built from TRBV5-1 and TRBJ2-7; TRBD2 might be the D (7 bases). V lost 1 base and J 4 bases, leaving 18 bases between the germline ends. CDR1 and CDR2 from the germline V gene are SGHRS and YFSETQ. The CDR3 consists of 16 residues. CDR3 protein: CASSLSPGGHKYEQYF. The CDR3 DNA reads TGCGCCAGCAGCTTGAGCCCGGGGGGACACAAGTACGAGCAGTACTTC.

The chain links TRBV5-1 to TRBJ1-5, with D perhaps matching TRBD1 (5 bases). The CDR3 is 15 amino acids. V was pared by 5 bases and J by 4 bases, with 16 bases between. The germline V gene encodes CDR1 SGHRS and CDR2 YFSETQ. The CDR3 reads CASSELDSRNQPQHF. As DNA, the CDR3 is TGCGCCAGCAGTGAACTCGACAGTAGAAATCAGCCCCAGCATTTT.

The gene calls are TRBV5-6 and TRBJ1-5; possibly TRBD1 for D (6 bases). Trimming shortened V by 4 bases and J by 5 bases, and 19 bases separated the two germline ends. The V gene's germline CDR1 is SGHDT and CDR2 YYEEEE. The CDR3 contains 16 residues. CDR3 coding DNA: TGTGCCAGCAGCGGATCCGGGACAAGGTCCTATCAGCCCCAGCATTTT. Translating it yields CASSGSGTRSYQPQHF. Based on the CDR3 plus reference TRBV5-6 and TRBJ1-5, the full variable domain is DAGVTQSPTHLIKTRGQQVTLRCSPKSGHDTVSWYQQALGQGPQFIFQYYEEEERQRGNFPDRFSGHQFPNYSSELNVNALLLGDSALYLCASSGSGTRSYQPQHFGDGTRLSIL.

V is TRBV30 and J is TRBJ1-1, with 8 nucleotides matching TRBD1. The CDR3 is 16 amino acids. With V trimmed by 1 base and J by 4 bases, 11 bases remained unmatched. Per the germline V gene, CDR1 is GTSNPN and CDR2 is SVGIG (reference sequence). Written as DNA, the CDR3 is TGTGCCTGGAGTGCAAGAAAAGGACAGGGAAGCACTGAAGCTTTCTTT. Translated, it gives CAWSARKGQGSTEAFF. The variable domain in full, with the rest retrieved from reference TRBV30 and TRBJ1-1, is SQTIHQWPATLVQPVGSPLSLECTVEGTSNPNLYWYRQAAGRGLQLLFYSVGIGQISSEVPQNLSASRPQDRQFILSSKKLLLSDSGFYLCAWSARKGQGSTEAFFGQGTRLTVV.

This chain connects TRBV6-4 to TRBJ1-5; D ambiguous. The CDR3 runs 13 residues. V was shortened by 3 bases and J by 6 bases, with 9 bases between the two germline ends. Germline V gene sequence: CDR1 MRHNA, CDR2 SNTAGT. In DNA, the CDR3 is TGTGCCAGCAGTGAGGTGGAAGGTCAGCCCCAGCATTTT. It translates to CASSEVEGQPQHF.